What follows describes a single TCR beta chain. Its specificity is not known. This specimen comes from a study of beta chain features in type 1 diabetes. V lost 5 bases and J 2 bases, leaving 10 bases between the germline ends. CDR1 and CDR2 (germline): SGHTA, FQGTGA. The CDR3 loop spans 15 amino acids. cDNA synthesis used the whole RNA isolate, giving expressed TCRB sequences. Regulatory, naive and central memory T cell samples averaged around 3.6 million reads. TCRdb's copy holds only in-frame clones and misses some; the assay was immunoSEQ multiplex PCR. The sample lists 150,000 to 200,000 clones; roughly 9% were seen once. Findings of the study overall: Among all four CD4+ subsets, Type 1 diabetes patients had TCRB CDR3s that were moderately but significantly shorter. More deletions and fewer insertions at VDJ junctions were seen in type 1 diabetes patients.

The receptor's source is a woman aged 25 to 39 with type 1 diabetes. The sequenced sample consisted of central memory CD4+ T cells from blood. The V and J genes are TRBV7-3 and TRBJ2-6; D might be TRBD1 (7 bases). The CDR3 here is CASSGGGTGANVLTF. The DNA of the CDR3 is TGTGCCAGCAGCGGAGGGGGCACTGGGGCCAACGTCCTGACTTTC.